This TCR beta chain emerged from a study of CD8 T cells in ankylosing spondylitis. Germline V gives CDR1 SEHNR, CDR2 FQNEAQ (reference sequence). Trimming removed 5 bases from V and 4 bases from J, with 11 bases in between. The CDR3 is 14 amino acids. Study-wide results and caveats: The study identified a TCR beta motif of seven or eight highly homologous variants that appeared characteristic of ankylosing spondylitis blood. Reportedly, matched ankylosing spondylitis synovial fluid was significantly enriched for disease-linked clones.

This clonotype has only a few counts. Its matching antigen is unknown. TCRdb independently ran MiXCR on the 5' RACE reads; one entry per CDR3 protein. This table holds some 290,000 distinct CDR3 sequences, roughly 20% found once. Sample: blood, either unsorted or a sorted T cell fraction (not recorded which). This TCR came from a male donor with ankylosing spondylitis or in good health (not recorded which). The J gene is TRBJ2-2, the V gene TRBV7-9; a weak D match, TRBD2 (5 bases). The CDR3 nucleotides read TGTGCCAGCAGCATCACCCGGGGCACCGGGGAGCTGTTTTTT. Protein sequence: CASSITRGTGELFF.